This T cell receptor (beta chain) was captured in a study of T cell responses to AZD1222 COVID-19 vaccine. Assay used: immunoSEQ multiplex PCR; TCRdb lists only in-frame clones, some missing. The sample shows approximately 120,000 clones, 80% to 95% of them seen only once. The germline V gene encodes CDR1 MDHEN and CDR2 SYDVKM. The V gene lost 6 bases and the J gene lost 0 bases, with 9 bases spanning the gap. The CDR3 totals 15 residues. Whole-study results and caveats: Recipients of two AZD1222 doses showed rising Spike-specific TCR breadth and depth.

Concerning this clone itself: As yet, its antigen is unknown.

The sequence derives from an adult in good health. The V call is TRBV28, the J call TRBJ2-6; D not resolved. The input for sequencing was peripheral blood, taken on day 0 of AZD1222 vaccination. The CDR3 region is CASRPGGSGANVLTF. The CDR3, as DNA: TGTGCCAGCAGACCGGGTGGCTCTGGGGCCAACGTCCTGACTTTC.